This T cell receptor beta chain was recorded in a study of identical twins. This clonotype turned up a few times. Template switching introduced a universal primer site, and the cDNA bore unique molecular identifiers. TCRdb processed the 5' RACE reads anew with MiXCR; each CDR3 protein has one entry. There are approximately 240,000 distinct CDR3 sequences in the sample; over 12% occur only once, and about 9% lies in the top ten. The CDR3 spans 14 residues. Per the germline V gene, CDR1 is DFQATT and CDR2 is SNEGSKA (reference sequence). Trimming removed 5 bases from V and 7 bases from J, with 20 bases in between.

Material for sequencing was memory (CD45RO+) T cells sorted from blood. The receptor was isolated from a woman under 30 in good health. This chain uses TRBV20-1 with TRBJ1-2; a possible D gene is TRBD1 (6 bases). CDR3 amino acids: CSAYAPGEGGGYTF. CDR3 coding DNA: TGCAGTGCTTATGCCCCAGGGGAGGGAGGTGGCTACACCTTC.